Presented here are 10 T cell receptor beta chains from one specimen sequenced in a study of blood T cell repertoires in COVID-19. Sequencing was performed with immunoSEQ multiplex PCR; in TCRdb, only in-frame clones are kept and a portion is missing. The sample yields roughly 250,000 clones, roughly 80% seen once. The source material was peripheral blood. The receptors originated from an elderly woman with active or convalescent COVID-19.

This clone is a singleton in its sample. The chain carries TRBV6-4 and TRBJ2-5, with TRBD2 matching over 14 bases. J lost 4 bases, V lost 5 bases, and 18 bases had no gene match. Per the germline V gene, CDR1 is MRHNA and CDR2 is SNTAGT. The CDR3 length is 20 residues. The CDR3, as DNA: TGTGCCAGCAGTTCACCGGGACTAGCGGGGGTACTCGGATGCATAGAGACCCAGTACTTC. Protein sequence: CASSSPGLAGVLGCIETQYF.

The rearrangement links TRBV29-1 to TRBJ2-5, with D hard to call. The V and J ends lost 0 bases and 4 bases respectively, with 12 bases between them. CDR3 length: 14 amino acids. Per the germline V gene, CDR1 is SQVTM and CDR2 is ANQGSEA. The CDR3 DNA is TGCAGCGTTGAAGATTCCGGGTCTGGAGAGACCCAGTACTTC. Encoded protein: CSVEDSGSGETQYF.

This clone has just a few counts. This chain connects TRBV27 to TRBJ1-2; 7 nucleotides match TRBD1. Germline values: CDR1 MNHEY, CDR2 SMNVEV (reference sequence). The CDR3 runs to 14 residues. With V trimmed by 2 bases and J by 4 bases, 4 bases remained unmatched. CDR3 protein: CASSLNRGGYGYTF. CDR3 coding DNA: TGTGCCAGCAGTTTAAACAGGGGTGGCTATGGCTACACCTTC.

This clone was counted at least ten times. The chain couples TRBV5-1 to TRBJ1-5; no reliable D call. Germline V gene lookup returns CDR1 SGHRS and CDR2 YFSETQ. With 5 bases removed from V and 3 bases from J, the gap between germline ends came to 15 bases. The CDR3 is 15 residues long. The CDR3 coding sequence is TGCGCCAGCAGGCTGACTGAGAGCGACAATCAGCCCCAGCATTTT. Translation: CASRLTESDNQPQHF.

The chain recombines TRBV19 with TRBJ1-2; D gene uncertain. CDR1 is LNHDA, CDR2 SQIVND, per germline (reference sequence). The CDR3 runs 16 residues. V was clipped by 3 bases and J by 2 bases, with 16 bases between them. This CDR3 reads CASSIFQAGRNYGYTF. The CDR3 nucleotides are TGTGCCAGTAGTATCTTCCAGGCTGGGAGAAACTATGGCTACACCTTC.

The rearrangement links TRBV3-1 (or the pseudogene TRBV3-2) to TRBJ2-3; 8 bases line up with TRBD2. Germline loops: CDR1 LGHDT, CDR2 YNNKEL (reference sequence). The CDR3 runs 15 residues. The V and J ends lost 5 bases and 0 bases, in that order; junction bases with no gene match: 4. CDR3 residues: CASSKTSVSTDTQYF. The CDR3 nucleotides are TGTGCCAGCAGCAAGACTAGCGTCAGCACAGATACGCAGTATTTT.

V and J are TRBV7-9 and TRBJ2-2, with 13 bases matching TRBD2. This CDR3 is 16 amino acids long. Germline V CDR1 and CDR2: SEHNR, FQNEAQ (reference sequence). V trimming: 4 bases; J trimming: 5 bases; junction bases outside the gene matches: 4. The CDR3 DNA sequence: TGTGCCAGCAGCTCCACGACTAGCGGGGGGACCGGGGAGCTGTTTTTT. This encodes CASSSTTSGGTGELFF.

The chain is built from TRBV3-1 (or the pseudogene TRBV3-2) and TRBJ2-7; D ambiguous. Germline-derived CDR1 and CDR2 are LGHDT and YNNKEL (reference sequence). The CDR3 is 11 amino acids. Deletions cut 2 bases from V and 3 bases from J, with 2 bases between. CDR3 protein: CASSQHYEQYF. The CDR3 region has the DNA TGTGCCAGCAGCCAACACTACGAGCAGTACTTC.

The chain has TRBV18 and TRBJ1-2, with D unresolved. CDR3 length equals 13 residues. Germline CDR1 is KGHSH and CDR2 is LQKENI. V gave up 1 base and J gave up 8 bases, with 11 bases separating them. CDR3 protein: CASSPRRGEGYTF. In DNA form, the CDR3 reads TGTGCCAGCTCACCACGCCGCGGGGAAGGCTACACCTTC. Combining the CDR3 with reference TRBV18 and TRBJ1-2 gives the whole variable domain NAGVMQNPRHLVRRRGQEARLRCSPMKGHSHVYWYRQLPEEGLKFMVYLQKENIIDESGMPKERFSAEFPKEGPSILRIQQVVRGDSAAYFCASSPRRGEGYTFGSGTRLTVV.

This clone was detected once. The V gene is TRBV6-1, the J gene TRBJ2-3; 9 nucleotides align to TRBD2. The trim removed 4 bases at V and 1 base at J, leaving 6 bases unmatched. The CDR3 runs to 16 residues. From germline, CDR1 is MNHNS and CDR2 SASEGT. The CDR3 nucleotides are TGTGCCAGCAGTGTCTCTAGCGGGATCGGCACAGATACGCAGTATTTT. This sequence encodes CASSVSSGIGTDTQYF.